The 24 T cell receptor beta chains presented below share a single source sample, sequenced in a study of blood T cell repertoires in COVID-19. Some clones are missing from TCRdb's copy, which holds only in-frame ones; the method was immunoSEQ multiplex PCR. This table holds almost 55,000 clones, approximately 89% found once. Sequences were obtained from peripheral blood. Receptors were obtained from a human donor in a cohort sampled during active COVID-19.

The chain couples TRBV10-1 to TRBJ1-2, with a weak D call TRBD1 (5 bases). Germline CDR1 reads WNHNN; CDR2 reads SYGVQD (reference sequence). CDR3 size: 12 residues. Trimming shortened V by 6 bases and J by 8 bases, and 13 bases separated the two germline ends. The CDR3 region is CASSNGQGGYTF. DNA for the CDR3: TGCGCCAGCAGCAACGGACAAGGGGGCTACACCTTC.

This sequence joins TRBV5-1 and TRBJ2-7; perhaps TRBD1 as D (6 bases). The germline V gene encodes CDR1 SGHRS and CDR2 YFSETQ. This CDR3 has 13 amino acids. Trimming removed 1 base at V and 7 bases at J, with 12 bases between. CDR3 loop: CASSLSGTSEQYF. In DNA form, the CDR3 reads TGCGCCAGCAGCTTGTCAGGGACATCAGAGCAGTACTTC.

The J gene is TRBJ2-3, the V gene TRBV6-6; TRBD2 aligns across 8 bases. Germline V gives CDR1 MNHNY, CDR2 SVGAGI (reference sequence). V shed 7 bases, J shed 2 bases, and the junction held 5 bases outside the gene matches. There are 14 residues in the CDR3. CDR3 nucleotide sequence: TGTGCCAGCACACTACTAGCGGCCACAGATACGCAGTATTTT. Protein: CASTLLAATDTQYF.

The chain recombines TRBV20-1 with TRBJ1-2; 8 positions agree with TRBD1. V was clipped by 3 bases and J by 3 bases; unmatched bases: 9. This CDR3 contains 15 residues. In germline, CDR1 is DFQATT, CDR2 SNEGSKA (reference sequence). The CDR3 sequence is CSASPLQGAHYGYTF. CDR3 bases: TGCAGTGCTAGTCCCCTTCAGGGGGCGCACTATGGCTACACCTTC.

The DNA of the CDR3 is TGTGCCAGCAGCCAAGATCGGGAGACCCAGTACTTC. This sequence encodes CASSQDRETQYF. V and J are TRBV3-1 (or the pseudogene TRBV3-2) and TRBJ2-5; D not resolved. Germline V CDR1 and CDR2: LGHDT, YNNKEL (reference sequence). V dropped 0 bases and J dropped 5 bases, with 4 bases sitting between them. The CDR3 runs 12 residues.

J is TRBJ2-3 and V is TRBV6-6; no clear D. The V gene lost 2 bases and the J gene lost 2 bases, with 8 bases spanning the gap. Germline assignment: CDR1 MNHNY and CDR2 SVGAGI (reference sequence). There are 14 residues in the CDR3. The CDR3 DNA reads TGTGCCAGCAGTTACGGGCAAACCACAGATACGCAGTATTTT. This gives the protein CASSYGQTTDTQYF.

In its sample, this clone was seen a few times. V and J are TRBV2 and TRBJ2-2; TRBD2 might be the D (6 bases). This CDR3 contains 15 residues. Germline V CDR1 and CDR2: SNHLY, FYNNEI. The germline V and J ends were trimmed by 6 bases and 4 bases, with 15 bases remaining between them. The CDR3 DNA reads TGTGCCAGCAGAACCCAGGGAGGACCCACCGGGGAGCTGTTTTTT. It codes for CASRTQGGPTGELFF.

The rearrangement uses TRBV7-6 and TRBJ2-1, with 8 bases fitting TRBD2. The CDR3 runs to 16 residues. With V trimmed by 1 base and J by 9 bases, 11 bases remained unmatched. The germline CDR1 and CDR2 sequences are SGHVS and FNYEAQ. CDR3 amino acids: CASSLESGVSGAEQFF. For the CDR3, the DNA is TGTGCCAGCAGCTTAGAGTCGGGTGTTAGCGGGGCTGAGCAGTTCTTC.

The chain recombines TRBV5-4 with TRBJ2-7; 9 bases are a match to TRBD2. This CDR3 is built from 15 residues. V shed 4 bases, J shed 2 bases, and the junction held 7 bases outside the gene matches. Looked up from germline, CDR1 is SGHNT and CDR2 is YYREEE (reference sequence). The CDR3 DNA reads TGTGCCAGCAGCCTGGGCGGGGGGGGTACCTACGAGCAGTACTTC. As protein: CASSLGGGGTYEQYF.

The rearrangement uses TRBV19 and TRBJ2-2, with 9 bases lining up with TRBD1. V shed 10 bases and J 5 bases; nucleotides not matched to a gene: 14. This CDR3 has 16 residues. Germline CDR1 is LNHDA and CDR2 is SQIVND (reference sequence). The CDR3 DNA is TGTGCCACCAGCCCTGCGGGACAGGGTGGGACCGGGGAGCTGTTTTTT. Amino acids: CATSPAGQGGTGELFF.

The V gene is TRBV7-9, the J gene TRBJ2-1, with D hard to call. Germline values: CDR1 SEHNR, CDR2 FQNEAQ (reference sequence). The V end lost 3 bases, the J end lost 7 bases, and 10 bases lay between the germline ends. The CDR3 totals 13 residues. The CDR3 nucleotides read TGTGCCAGCAGCTTTCCTGGCGGAAATGAGCAGTTCTTC. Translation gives CASSFPGGNEQFF.

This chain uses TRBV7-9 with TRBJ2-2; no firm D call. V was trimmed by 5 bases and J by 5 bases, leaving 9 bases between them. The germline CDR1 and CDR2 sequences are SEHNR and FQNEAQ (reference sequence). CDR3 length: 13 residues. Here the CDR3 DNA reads TGTGCCAGCAGCCTCACGGGTACCGGGGAGCTGTTTTTT. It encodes CASSLTGTGELFF. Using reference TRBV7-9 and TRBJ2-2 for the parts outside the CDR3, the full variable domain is DTGVSQNPRHKITKRGQNVTFRCDPISEHNRLYWYRQTLGQGPEFLTYFQNEAQLEKSRLLSDRFSAERPKGSFSTLEIQRTEQGDSAMYLCASSLTGTGELFFGEGSRLTVL.

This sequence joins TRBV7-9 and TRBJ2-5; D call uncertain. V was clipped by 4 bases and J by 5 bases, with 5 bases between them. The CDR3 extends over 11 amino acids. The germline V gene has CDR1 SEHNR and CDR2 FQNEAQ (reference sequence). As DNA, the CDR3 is TGTGCCAGCAGCTCCCTTGAGACCCAGTACTTC. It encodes CASSSLETQYF.

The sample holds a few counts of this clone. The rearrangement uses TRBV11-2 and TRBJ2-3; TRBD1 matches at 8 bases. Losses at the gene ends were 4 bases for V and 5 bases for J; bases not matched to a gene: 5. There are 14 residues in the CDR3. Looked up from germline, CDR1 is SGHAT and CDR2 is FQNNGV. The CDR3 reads CASSSDRGRDTQYF. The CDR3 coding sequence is TGTGCCAGCAGCTCCGACAGGGGACGAGATACGCAGTATTTT.

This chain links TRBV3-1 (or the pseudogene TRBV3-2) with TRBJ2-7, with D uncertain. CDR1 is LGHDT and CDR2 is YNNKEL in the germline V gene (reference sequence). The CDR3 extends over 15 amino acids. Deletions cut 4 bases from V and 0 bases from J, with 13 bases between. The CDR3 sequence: CASSPGRLFSYEQYF. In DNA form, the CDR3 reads TGTGCCAGCAGCCCCGGAAGACTCTTCTCCTACGAGCAGTACTTC.

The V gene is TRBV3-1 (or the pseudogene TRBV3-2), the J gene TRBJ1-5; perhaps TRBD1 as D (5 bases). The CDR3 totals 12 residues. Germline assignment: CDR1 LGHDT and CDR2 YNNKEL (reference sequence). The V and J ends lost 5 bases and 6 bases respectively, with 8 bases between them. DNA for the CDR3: TGTGCCAGCAGCTCGGGACTTCAGCCCCAGCATTTT. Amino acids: CASSSGLQPQHF.

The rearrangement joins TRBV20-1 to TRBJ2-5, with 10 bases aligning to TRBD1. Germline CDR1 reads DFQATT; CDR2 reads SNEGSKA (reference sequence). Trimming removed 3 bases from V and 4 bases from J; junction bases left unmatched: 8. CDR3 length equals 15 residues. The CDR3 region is CSASSGTGVGETQYF. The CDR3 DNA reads TGCAGTGCTAGTTCCGGGACAGGGGTTGGAGAGACCCAGTACTTC.

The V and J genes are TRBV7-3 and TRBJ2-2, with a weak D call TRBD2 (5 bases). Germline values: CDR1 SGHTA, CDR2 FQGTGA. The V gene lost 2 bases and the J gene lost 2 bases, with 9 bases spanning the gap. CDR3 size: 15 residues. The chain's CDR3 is CASSLRGSNTGELFF. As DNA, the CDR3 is TGTGCCAGCAGCTTACGTGGGAGTAACACCGGGGAGCTGTTTTTT.

In DNA, the CDR3 is TGTGCCAGCTCACCTTCTACGGGGTACCAAGAGACCCAGTACTTC. It codes for CASSPSTGYQETQYF. The V and J genes are TRBV18 and TRBJ2-5; a weak D match, TRBD2 (5 bases). The CDR3 runs 15 residues. The V gene's germline CDR1 is KGHSH and CDR2 LQKENI. The V and J ends lost 3 bases and 0 bases respectively, with 11 bases between them.

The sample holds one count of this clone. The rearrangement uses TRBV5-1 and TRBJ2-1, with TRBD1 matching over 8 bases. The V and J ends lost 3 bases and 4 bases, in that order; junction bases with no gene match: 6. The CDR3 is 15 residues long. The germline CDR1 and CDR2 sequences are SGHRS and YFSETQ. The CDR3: CASSYRTGRYNEQFF. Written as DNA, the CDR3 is TGCGCCAGCAGCTACCGGACAGGGCGATACAATGAGCAGTTCTTC.

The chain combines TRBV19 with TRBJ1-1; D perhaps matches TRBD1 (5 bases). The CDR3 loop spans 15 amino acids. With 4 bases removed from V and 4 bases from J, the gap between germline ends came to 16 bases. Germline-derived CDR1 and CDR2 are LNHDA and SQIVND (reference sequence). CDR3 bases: TGTGCCAGTAGTACACGAGCCCAAAGGGGCACTGAAGCTTTCTTT. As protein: CASSTRAQRGTEAFF. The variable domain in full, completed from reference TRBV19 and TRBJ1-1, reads DGGITQSPKYLFRKEGQNVTLSCEQNLNHDAMYWYRQDPGQGLRLIYYSQIVNDFQKGDIAEGYSVSREKKESFPLTVTSAQKNPTAFYLCASSTRAQRGTEAFFGQGTRLTVV.

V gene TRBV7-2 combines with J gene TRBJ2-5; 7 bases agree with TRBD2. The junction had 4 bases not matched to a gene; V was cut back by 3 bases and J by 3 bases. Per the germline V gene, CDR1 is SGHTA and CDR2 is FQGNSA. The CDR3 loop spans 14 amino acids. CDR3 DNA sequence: TGTGCCAGCAGCTTGGGCGGGGGTAAAGAGACCCAGTACTTC. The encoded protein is CASSLGGGKETQYF.

CDR3 in amino acids: CASSYEAGGATEAFF. CDR3 bases: TGTGCCAGCAGTTACGAGGCAGGGGGCGCGACTGAAGCTTTCTTT. V and J are TRBV6-5 and TRBJ1-1, with 8 bases aligning to TRBD1. After removal of 2 bases from V and 5 bases from J, the junction contained 7 bases not matched to a gene. The germline V gene has CDR1 MNHEY and CDR2 SVGAGI. The CDR3 sequence is 15 residues long.

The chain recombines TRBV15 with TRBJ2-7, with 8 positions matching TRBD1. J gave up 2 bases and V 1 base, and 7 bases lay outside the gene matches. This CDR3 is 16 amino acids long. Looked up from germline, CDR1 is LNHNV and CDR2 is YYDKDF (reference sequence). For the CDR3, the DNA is TGTGCCACCAGCAGAGGACCAGGGGGCTTTACCTACGAGCAGTACTTC. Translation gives CATSRGPGGFTYEQYF.